This T cell receptor (beta chain) stems from a study of cytomegalovirus exposure and HLA in healthy donors. Whole-study findings and limits: Cytomegalovirus status was reportedly diagnosed by the classifier with high sensitivity and specificity.

V was pared by 0 bases and J by 7 bases, with 9 bases of the junction left unmatched. The germline gives CDR1 MGHRA, CDR2 YSYEKL. The CDR3 loop spans 16 amino acids. The method was immunoSEQ multiplex PCR; TCRdb's version includes in-frame clones alone and lacks a portion of them. The sample lists about 190,000 clones; approximately 85% were seen once. A remark on this clone: The antigen remains undetermined.

This chain joins TRBV4-1 and TRBJ2-1; TRBD1 aligns across 7 bases. The receptor's source is a woman under 30 in good health and CMV-seronegative. The sequenced material came from PBMCs. CDR3 nucleotide sequence: TGCGCCAGCAGCCAAGAGAAGGGGGCCTCATGGAATGAGCAGTTCTTC. Its protein is CASSQEKGASWNEQFF.